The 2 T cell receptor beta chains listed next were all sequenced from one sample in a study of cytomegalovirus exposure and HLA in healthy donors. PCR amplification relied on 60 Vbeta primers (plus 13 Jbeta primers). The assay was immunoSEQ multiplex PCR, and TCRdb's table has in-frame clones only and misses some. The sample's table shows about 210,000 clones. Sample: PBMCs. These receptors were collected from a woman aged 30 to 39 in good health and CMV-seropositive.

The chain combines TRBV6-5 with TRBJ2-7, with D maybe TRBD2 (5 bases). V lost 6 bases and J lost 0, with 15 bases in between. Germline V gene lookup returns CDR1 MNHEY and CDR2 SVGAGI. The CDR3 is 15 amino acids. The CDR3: CASSPLRGHSYEQYF. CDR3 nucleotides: TGTGCCAGCAGCCCCTTGCGCGGGCACTCCTACGAGCAGTACTTC.

CDR3 coding DNA: TGTGCCAGCTCACTCGGTCCGGCTAATGAAAAACTGTTTTTT. Its protein product is CASSLGPANEKLFF. The chain carries TRBV18 and TRBJ1-4, with D hard to call. The CDR3 spans 14 residues. Germline V lookup: CDR1 KGHSH, CDR2 LQKENI. V lost 4 bases and J lost 3, with 9 bases in between. Using reference TRBV18 and TRBJ1-4 for the parts outside the CDR3, the full variable domain is NAGVMQNPRHLVRRRGQEARLRCSPMKGHSHVYWYRQLPEEGLKFMVYLQKENIIDESGMPKERFSAEFPKEGPSILRIQQVVRGDSAAYFCASSLGPANEKLFFGSGTQLSVL.